These T cell receptor beta chains were read from a single sample in a study of blood T cell repertoires in COVID-19. The method was immunoSEQ multiplex PCR; TCRdb's version includes in-frame clones alone and lacks a portion of them. Here the sample spans 85,000 to 130,000 clones, 75% to 90% being singletons. Input material: peripheral blood. The receptors were gathered from a man aged 55 to 70 with acute or convalescent COVID-19. CDR3s include the opening cysteine and the closing phenylalanine or tryptophan. The D gene is left open where the match is weak. Rows may omit the clone size; those that give it use once, few, many or a size class.

TRBV5-4	TRBJ2-7	NA	TRBD2	TGTGCCAGCAGTATTGCTAGCGGGAGACTCGGCGAGCAGTACTTC	CASSIASGRLGEQYF
TRBV7-2	TRBJ2-1	NA	TRBD2	TGTGCCAGCAGCTTAGCGGGAGGGCCTACCTACAATGAGCAGTTCTTC	CASSLAGGPTYNEQFF
TRBV24-1	TRBJ2-1	NA	TRBD2	TGTGCCACCGCCTTAACTAGCGGGAGGCTCAATGAGCAGTTCTTC	CATALTSGRLNEQFF
TRBV21-1	TRBJ1-6	NA	NA	TGTGCCAGCAGCAACCGGGACAGGCCCTATAATTCACCCCTCCACTTT	CASSNRDRPYNSPLHF
TRBV20-1	TRBJ1-2	NA	NA	TGCAGTGTACGGGAGTATGGCTACACCTTC	CSVREYGYTF
TRBV27	TRBJ2-1	NA	TRBD1	TGTGCCAGCAGCATTGTAGGGGGCTTGGATGAGCAGTTCTTC	CASSIVGGLDEQFF
TRBV11-3	TRBJ1-2	NA	TRBD1	TGTGCCAGCAGCCCGGGACAGGGGGTTAGTCGGAATGGCTACACCTTC	CASSPGQGVSRNGYTF
TRBV28	TRBJ2-7	NA	TRBD2	TGTGCCAGCAGTCCCGGACTAGCGCCCACCTACGAGCAGTACTTC	CASSPGLAPTYEQYF
TRBV19	TRBJ1-6	NA	NA	TGTGCCAGTAGTATAAGTAGTACAGATAATTCACCCCTCCACTTT	CASSISSTDNSPLHF
TRBV21-1	TRBJ1-5	once	NA	TGTGCCAGCAGCCGTCCTTCTAATCAGCCCCAGCATTTT	CASSRPSNQPQHF
TRBV28	TRBJ1-1	NA	NA	TGTGCCAGCAGTTGGGGAGGATTGGGACGACGGAACACTGAAGCTTTCTTT	CASSWGGLGRRNTEAFF
TRBV6-5	TRBJ2-3	NA	TRBD2	TGTGCCAGCACTCCGGGGGGGAGGGCCCGATATACGCAGTATTTT	CASTPGGRARYTQYF
TRBV28	TRBJ2-1	NA	TRBD2	TGTGCCAGCAGTCCCGCGACTAGCGCCCCTTCTAAAGGGTCCCACAATGAGCAGTTCTTC	CASSPATSAPSKGSHNEQFF
TRBV3-1/TRBV3-2	TRBJ2-2	medium-sized	NA	TGTGCCAGCAGCCGGACTTTCCCGAACACCGGGGAGCTGTTTTTT	CASSRTFPNTGELFF
TRBV9	TRBJ2-1	NA	TRBD2	TGTGCCAGCAGCGGGACTAGCGGGAGGCGGGCCTACAATGAGCAGTTCTTC	CASSGTSGRRAYNEQFF
TRBV6-5	TRBJ1-2	NA	NA	TGTGCCAGCAGCCCAGGGGCCGCAACTAACTATGGCTACACCTTC	CASSPGAATNYGYTF
TRBV5-6	TRBJ2-5	NA	TRBD1	TGTGCCAGCAGCTCCGGGACAGGGACCTTGGGAGAGACCCAGTACTTC	CASSSGTGTLGETQYF
TRBV28	TRBJ1-5	NA	NA	TGTGCCAGCGATGGGCTAGGGAGTCGGGGGCCCCAGCATTTT	CASDGLGSRGPQHF
TRBV2	TRBJ2-2	NA	TRBD2	TGTGCCAGCATCCCCCGGACTAGCGGGATTAACACCGGGGAGCTGTTTTTT	CASIPRTSGINTGELFF
TRBV10-3	TRBJ1-1	NA	TRBD1	TGTGCCATCAGTGCATCACCGGGACAGGCAAACACTGAAGCTTTCTTT	CAISASPGQANTEAFF
TRBV29-1	TRBJ2-7	NA	TRBD1	TGCAGCGTTGACAGGGGGACACGCGAGCAGTACTTC	CSVDRGTREQYF
TRBV7-9	TRBJ1-2	NA	NA	TGTGCCAGCAGCTTAGAAATGCAGGTTGGTGGCTACACCTTC	CASSLEMQVGGYTF
TRBV12-5	TRBJ2-3	NA	TRBD1	TGTGCTAGTGGATGGACAGGGGTGACAGATACGCAGTATTTT	CASGWTGVTDTQYF
TRBV10-2	TRBJ2-2	NA	NA	TGCGCCAGCAGCGATACAGGGCGGACCGGGGAGCTGTTTTTT	CASSDTGRTGELFF
TRBV7-9	TRBJ1-6	NA	TRBD1	TGTGCCAGCAGCCGAAGGACAGGGGATAATTCACCCCTCCACTTT	CASSRRTGDNSPLHF